The source of this T cell receptor (beta chain) is a study of T-cell reconstitution after alpha-beta-depleted transplantation in children (dated by TCRdb to the mid-2010s). General notes on the study: Using TCR repertoire profiling, the study quantitatively followed how T-cell immune reconstitution unfolded in children after TCRalphabeta/CD19-depleted allogeneic hematopoietic cell transplantation.

From its cysteine to its phenylalanine, the CDR3 spans 14 amino acids. Only the CDR3 DNA stays, 42 bases, in frame from base 1. The library was prepared using PCR. These reads were obtained on an Illumina HiSeq 2500. Molecular barcoding was employed in the preparation of TCR libraries, with unique molecular identifiers being used to normalize TCRbeta repertoire quantification. TCRdb handled the public reads itself, with Q25 trimming in fastp and clone calling in MiXCR, and kept productive beta chains. Identical CDR3 proteins give one entry, which carries the most common genes and DNA. The sample yields about 190,000 distinct CDR3 sequences; about 6.8% were counted once. Clones ranked in the top ten supply 3% of the sample. The table lists this clonotype with a few counts. What antigen it recognizes has not been identified. The input lacks base qualities; no much larger clone sits a single base away.

The sample consisted of PBMCs from the stem cell graft donor, taken from the stem cell graft. The sequence was collected from a human donor who donated a stem cell graft to a child with Wiskott-Aldrich syndrome. Recombination joined TRBV21-1 with TRBJ2-7; the D call of TRBD1 is as the table states it, not checked on the DNA. TRBV21-1 is assigned pseudogene status. The nucleotides are TGTGCCAGCAGCAGCGGGACCCCCTCCGGGGAGCAGTACTTC. The encoded protein is CASSSGTPSGEQYF.